The rows below give T cell receptor beta chains drawn from one sample of a study of regulatory dendritic cells for organ transplantation. Libraries were prepared by immunoSEQ multiplex PCR; TCRdb keeps only in-frame clonotypes and omits some of them. Of under 35,000 clones detected, roughly 91% appear once; the ten largest clones hold over 0.055%. Sequencing was performed on naive CD4+ T cells from blood. The receptors here all came from a human donor in good health. Both conserved end residues are part of each CDR3. Each record gives: V gene, J gene, clone size, D gene, CDR3 length, CDR3 DNA, CDR3 protein. D genes are given only for firm matches. The listing skips clone size in some rows; elsewhere it reads once, few, many or a size class.

TRBV7-7	TRBJ1-1	-	-	13	TGTGCTAGCAGCCTGGACAGGAACACTGAAGCTTTCTTT	CASSLDRNTEAFF
TRBV9	TRBJ2-3	once	TRBD2	16	TGTGCCAGCAGCCCGGGGCTAGCGGGATTCACAGATACGCAGTATTTT	CASSPGLAGFTDTQYF
TRBV9	TRBJ2-6	-	TRBD1	17	TGTGCCAGCAGCGCCGGGACAGGGCTCTCTGGGGCCAACGTCCTGACTTTC	CASSAGTGLSGANVLTF
TRBV5-5	TRBJ2-1	once	-	14	TGTGCCAGCAGCTTGGGGGACATACGCAATGAGCAGTTCTTC	CASSLGDIRNEQFF
TRBV5-6	TRBJ2-7	-	-	15	TGTGCCAGCAGCTTAGGGAGCCTCCAGCATGGCGAGCAGTACTTC	CASSLGSLQHGEQYF
TRBV29-1	TRBJ2-5	-	TRBD1	14	TGCAGCGCTATCTCCGTAGGGGGCACGGAGACCCAGTACTTC	CSAISVGGTETQYF
TRBV6-5	TRBJ1-5	-	-	13	TGTGCCAGCGCCAGGGGCGGCAATCAGCCCCAGCATTTT	CASARGGNQPQHF
TRBV28	TRBJ1-2	-	TRBD1	17	TGTGCCAGCAGTCTCGAATCCATGACAGGGATTGTCTATGGCTACACCTTC	CASSLESMTGIVYGYTF
TRBV5-1	TRBJ2-7	few	TRBD2	17	TGCGCCAGCAGCTTGGAGACTAGCGGGAGAAAGGCTATACAGCAGTACTTC	CASSLETSGRKAIQQYF
TRBV7-2	TRBJ2-2	-	-	16	TGTGCCAGCAGCTTAGCGCTTGGGGGATATACCGGGGAGCTGTTTTTT	CASSLALGGYTGELFF
TRBV7-8	TRBJ1-1	-	-	14	TGTGCCAGCAGCTTAGCCAGGGTGAACACTGAAGCTTTCTTT	CASSLARVNTEAFF
TRBV9	TRBJ2-3	-	-	16	TGTGCCAGCAGCGTGGCCGGACAGACCACCACAGATACGCAGTATTTT	CASSVAGQTTTDTQYF
TRBV6-1	TRBJ2-5	-	TRBD2	18	TGTGCCAGCAGTGTATCTTTGTCTCTAGCGGGAGGGCCTCGGGAGCAGTACTTC	CASSVSLSLAGGPREQYF
TRBV9	TRBJ2-3	-	-	14	TGTGCCAGCAGCGTAGATTCTGCGACAGATACGCAGTATTTT	CASSVDSATDTQYF
TRBV4-3	TRBJ1-1	few	-	14	TGCGCCAGCAGCCAAGATTCCAGGGCGGAGGAAGCTTTCTTT	CASSQDSRAEEAFF
TRBV19	TRBJ1-5	-	-	16	TGTGCCAGTAGCCATCAGGGAGGGGGAGGCAATCAGCCCCAGCATTTT	CASSHQGGGGNQPQHF
TRBV19	TRBJ2-2	once	TRBD1	15	TGTGCCAGTAGTATTGGGACAGGGAACACCGGGGAGCTGTTTTTT	CASSIGTGNTGELFF
TRBV28	TRBJ2-3	-	TRBD1	15	TGTGCCAGCGCTGAAACAGGGGGTGGAACAGATACGCAGTATTTT	CASAETGGGTDTQYF
TRBV11-2	TRBJ1-1	few	TRBD1	15	TGTGCCAGCAGCTTAGTTCGGCAGGGGGTAGGGGAAGCTTTCTTT	CASSLVRQGVGEAFF
TRBV7-9	TRBJ2-5	-	-	13	TGTGCCAGCAGCTCGAGGGTAACGGAGACCCAGTACTTC	CASSSRVTETQYF
TRBV28	TRBJ1-5	-	-	16	TGTGCCAGCACCCTTCAAGACCGCCTTAGCAATCAGCCCCAGCATTTT	CASTLQDRLSNQPQHF
TRBV14	TRBJ1-1	-	-	16	TGTGCCAGCAGCCCATCAAGGGTCCGGTTGGACACTGAAGCTTTCTTT	CASSPSRVRLDTEAFF
TRBV19	TRBJ2-3	-	-	14	TGTGCCAGTAGTACTTCGGCAGGGGGGGATACGCAGTATTTT	CASSTSAGGDTQYF
TRBV7-2	TRBJ1-1	-	-	18	TGTGCCAGCAGCTTAGCATTAGGGCGACGCGCGATGAACACTGAAGCTTTCTTT	CASSLALGRRAMNTEAFF
TRBV28	TRBJ1-3	-	-	15	TGTGCCAGCAGTTTATCCGTACGCTCTGGAAACACCATATATTTT	CASSLSVRSGNTIYF
TRBV2	TRBJ2-1	-	TRBD1	13	TGTGCCAGCAGTGCAACGGGACAGGGGGAGCAGTTCTTC	CASSATGQGEQFF
TRBV7-8	TRBJ2-5	-	-	14	TGTGCCAGCAGCTCCCCTTCCCAGGGTGGGACCCAGTACTTC	CASSSPSQGGTQYF
TRBV2	TRBJ2-7	-	-	13	TGTGCCAGCAGTGATCGCGTTCCTTACGAGCAGTACTTC	CASSDRVPYEQYF
TRBV7-8	TRBJ2-1	-	-	13	TGTGCCAGCAGCTTATTGTCGGGAAGGGACTTGTTCTTC	CASSLLSGRDLFF
TRBV6-8	TRBJ1-1	-	TRBD1	16	TGTGCCAGCATCGGTGGAGGACAGGGGAGAGGGACTGAAGCTTTCTTT	CASIGGGQGRGTEAFF
TRBV18	TRBJ2-1	-	TRBD2	17	TGTGCCAGCTCACCACCGGGACTAGCGGGAGGGCTAAATGAGCAGTTCTTC	CASSPPGLAGGLNEQFF
TRBV9	TRBJ2-3	-	-	14	TGTGCCAGCAGCGTAGGGGGCCTCACAGATACGCAGTATTTT	CASSVGGLTDTQYF
TRBV9	TRBJ2-2	-	-	15	TGTGCCAGCAGCGTAGAGCGCGGGTGGACCGGGGAGCTGTTTTTT	CASSVERGWTGELFF
TRBV29-1	TRBJ1-1	once	-	12	TGCAGCGCCACCCAGGGAAACACTGAAGCTTTCTTT	CSATQGNTEAFF
TRBV5-1	TRBJ1-4	-	TRBD1	14	TGCGCCAGCAGCTTGAGCAGGGGGAATGAAAAACTGTTTTTT	CASSLSRGNEKLFF
TRBV6-1	TRBJ2-2	-	TRBD2	14	TGTGCCGGACTAGACGGGTCGAACACCGGGGAGCTGTTTTTT	CAGLDGSNTGELFF
TRBV27	TRBJ1-1	-	-	15	TGTGCCAGCAGTTCACAGGGAATTCTGAGCACTGAAGCTTTCTTT	CASSSQGILSTEAFF
TRBV9	TRBJ1-5	-	TRBD1	15	TGTGCCAGCAGCCTAGGGACAGGGGAGGGGCAGCCCCAGCATTTT	CASSLGTGEGQPQHF
TRBV19	TRBJ2-1	-	TRBD2	14	TGTGCCACGGCCCGGGTAGCGGGAGCCAATGAGCAGTTCTTC	CATARVAGANEQFF
TRBV28	TRBJ2-3	-	-	16	TGTGCCGCCGCCGGGTCTAGCGCGGCTAGCACAGATACGCAGTATTTT	CAAAGSSAASTDTQYF
TRBV5-5	TRBJ1-2	once	-	12	TGTGCCAGCAGCTTCCAACAGGATGGCTACACCTTC	CASSFQQDGYTF
TRBV10-1	TRBJ2-5	-	TRBD2	18	TGCGCCAGCAGTGCTCGACTAGCGGGGGGGCATATCGGGGAGACCCAGTACTTC	CASSARLAGGHIGETQYF
TRBV11-2	TRBJ1-2	once	-	13	TGTGCCAGCAGCTTGCTGCAGACCTATGGCTACACCTTC	CASSLLQTYGYTF
TRBV2	TRBJ2-7	once	TRBD1	16	TGTGCCAGCAGCCGACACCTCCCCGGGACAGGGCCCGAGCAGTACTTC	CASSRHLPGTGPEQYF
TRBV5-6	TRBJ2-2	-	-	14	TGTGCCAGCAGCTCAATATTGAGGTCCGGGGAGCTGTTTTTT	CASSSILRSGELFF
TRBV6-5	TRBJ1-1	-	TRBD1	14	TGTGCCAGCAGTTACTCGACAGGGGGCACTGAAGCTTTCTTT	CASSYSTGGTEAFF
TRBV19	TRBJ2-1	-	-	13	TGTGCCAGCGGCAGGGGTTTCTACAATGAGCAGTTCTTC	CASGRGFYNEQFF
TRBV19	TRBJ1-5	-	-	15	TGTGCCAGTAGTCTCTCACCGGGACATGCTCAGCCCCAGCATTTT	CASSLSPGHAQPQHF
TRBV11-2	TRBJ2-7	-	-	11	TGTGCCAGCAGCTCCGGTCGGGAGCAGTACTTC	CASSSGREQYF
TRBV9	TRBJ2-1	-	TRBD2	17	TGTGCCAGCAGCGTAAGGACCGGGACTAGCTCCTACAATGAGCAGTTCTTC	CASSVRTGTSSYNEQFF
TRBV9	TRBJ1-6	-	-	15	TGTGCCAGCAGCACCACGACCTCGCTCAATTCACCCCTCCACTTT	CASSTTTSLNSPLHF
TRBV18	TRBJ1-6	-	-	16	TGTGCCAGCTCACGTAGTGGGAGCTCCTATAATTCACCCCTCCACTTT	CASSRSGSSYNSPLHF
TRBV5-4	TRBJ2-5	-	-	19	TGTGCCAGCAGCTTGGGCAGGGGCAGGGGCCAACCTAACTTGGGGACCCAGTACTTC	CASSLGRGRGQPNLGTQYF
TRBV5-8	TRBJ2-1	-	-	16	TGTGCCAGCAGCCCCCGGGTCGGGGGGCTGATGGATGAGCAGTTCTTC	CASSPRVGGLMDEQFF
TRBV9	TRBJ2-3	-	-	15	TGTGCCAGCAGCTATACCGGGGCCCTCACAGATACGCAGTATTTT	CASSYTGALTDTQYF
TRBV25-1	TRBJ1-3	-	-	17	TGTGCCAGCAGTACCCCAAGGAGGGACAAACCTGGAAACACCATATATTTT	CASSTPRRDKPGNTIYF
TRBV6-4	TRBJ1-2	-	TRBD1	14	TGTGCCAGCAGCCGGGACAGTACTAACTATGGCTACACCTTC	CASSRDSTNYGYTF
TRBV20-1	TRBJ2-1	few	-	11	TGCAGTGCAGGACAGGGAGGGGAGCAGTTCTTC	CSAGQGGEQFF
TRBV7-9	TRBJ2-4	-	-	10	TGTGCCAGCAGCTTCGACCCCTCAACCTTC	CASSFDPSTF
TRBV15	TRBJ2-2	-	-	14	TGTGCCACCAGCAGAGTTGGGTCGACCGGGGAGCTGTTTTTT	CATSRVGSTGELFF